The sample holds a few counts of the clone carrying this T cell receptor (beta chain). This CDR3 is 13 amino acids long. Trimming took 4 bases from V and 8 from J, leaving 15 bases between them. CDR1 SGHRS and CDR2 YFSETQ come from the germline V gene. In TCRdb, the 5' RACE reads were re-called with MiXCR into one record per CDR3 protein. Of hundreds of thousands of distinct CDR3 sequences listed, approximately 10% are singletons. The data were taken from a study of T cells after yellow fever vaccination. The chain carries TRBV5-1 and TRBJ1-2; no definite D call. This specimen consisted of PBMCs, obtained on the day of the first yellow fever vaccination. The sequence came from a man aged 18 to 29 who received the YFV17D yellow fever vaccine. The CDR3 protein is CASSPRTDSGYTF. As DNA, the CDR3 is TGCGCCAGCAGCCCCCGGACGGATTCCGGCTACACCTTC.